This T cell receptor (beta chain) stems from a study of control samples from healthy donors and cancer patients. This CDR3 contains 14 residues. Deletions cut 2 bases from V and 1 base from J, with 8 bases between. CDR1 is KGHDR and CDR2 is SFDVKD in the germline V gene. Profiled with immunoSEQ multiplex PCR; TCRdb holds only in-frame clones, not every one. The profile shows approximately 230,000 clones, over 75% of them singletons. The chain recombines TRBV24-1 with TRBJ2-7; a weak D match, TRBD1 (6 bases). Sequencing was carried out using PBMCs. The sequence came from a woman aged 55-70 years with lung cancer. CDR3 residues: CATSDSQGSYEQYF. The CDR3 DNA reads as TGTGCCACCAGTGATTCACAGGGTTCCTACGAGCAGTACTTC.